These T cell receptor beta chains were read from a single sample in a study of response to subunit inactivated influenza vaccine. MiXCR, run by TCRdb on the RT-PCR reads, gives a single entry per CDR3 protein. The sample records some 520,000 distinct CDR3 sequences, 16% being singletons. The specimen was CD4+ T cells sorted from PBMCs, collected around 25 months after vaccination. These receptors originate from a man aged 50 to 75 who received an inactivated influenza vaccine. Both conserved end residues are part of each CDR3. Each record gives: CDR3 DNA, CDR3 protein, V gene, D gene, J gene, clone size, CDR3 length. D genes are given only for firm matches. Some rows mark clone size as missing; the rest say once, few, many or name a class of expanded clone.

TGCGCCAGCAGCTTGGCGGCCCCACAGAGAGGGGCATATGGCTACACCTTC,CASSLAAPQRGAYGYTF,TRBV5-1,.,TRBJ1-2,.,17
TGCAGTGCTAGAGATTTGGGGGGCCAAGCGGGAGGGTATAGTGAGCAGTTCTTC,CSARDLGGQAGGYSEQFF,TRBV20-1,TRBD2,TRBJ2-1,.,18
TGTGCCACCAGCAGAGACGGGGGGGTCACAGATACGCAGTATTTT,CATSRDGGVTDTQYF,TRBV15,TRBD2,TRBJ2-3,.,15
TGCAGTGCTACCAGGACTATTGATACGCAGTATTTT,CSATRTIDTQYF,TRBV20-1,.,TRBJ2-3,few,12
TGCAGTGCCCTGGGAACTAGCGGGCCGTACAATGAGCAGTTCTTC,CSALGTSGPYNEQFF,TRBV20-1,TRBD2,TRBJ2-1,.,15
TGCGCCAGCAGCGGCGGACAGGGGACTTATAGCAATCAGCCCCAGCATTTT,CASSGGQGTYSNQPQHF,TRBV4-1,TRBD1,TRBJ1-5,.,17
TGTGCCAGCTCACCAGCGGGACATCCGAACACTGAAGCTTTCTTT,CASSPAGHPNTEAFF,TRBV18,.,TRBJ1-1,.,15
TGCGCCAGCAGCTTGGCCCTTTGGGGCACCGGGGAGCTGTTTTTT,CASSLALWGTGELFF,TRBV5-1,.,TRBJ2-2,few,15
TGCGCCAGCAGCCCAAACGGAGTAAACTATGGCTACACCTTC,CASSPNGVNYGYTF,TRBV5-1,.,TRBJ1-2,few,14
TGTGCCAGCAGCCTCCTTTTAGCGGAGGGGGTCAAAAACATTCAGTACTTC,CASSLLLAEGVKNIQYF,TRBV5-8,.,TRBJ2-4,.,17
TGTGCCATCAGTGAGGGGGGGCTGAGCAATCAGCCCCAGCATTTT,CAISEGGLSNQPQHF,TRBV10-3,.,TRBJ1-5,once,15
TGTGCCAGCAGCTTAGTTCCTCGCGGGCAGGGGGCCAATGAGCAGTTCTTC,CASSLVPRGQGANEQFF,TRBV7-2,TRBD1,TRBJ2-1,.,17
TGTGCCAGCAGCTTTCTTGGGGACTACGAGCAGTACTTC,CASSFLGDYEQYF,TRBV7-9,.,TRBJ2-7,few,13
TGTGCCACCAGCAGACTGGGACAGGTGGGATCCGGCTACACCTTC,CATSRLGQVGSGYTF,TRBV15,TRBD1,TRBJ1-2,.,15
TGCAGTGCAAGGACAGGGACCAGCAATCAGCCCCAGCATTTT,CSARTGTSNQPQHF,TRBV20-1,TRBD1,TRBJ1-5,many,14
TGTGCCAGCAGTCGAGGGGACCCGCGCAATCAGCCCCAGCATTTT,CASSRGDPRNQPQHF,TRBV7-9,.,TRBJ1-5,many,15
TGTGCCAGCAGCCGAGTCATACAAGAGACCCAGTACTTC,CASSRVIQETQYF,TRBV7-2,.,TRBJ2-5,few,13
TGCAGTGCTAGGCGGACTAGCGGGAGGGCCGGGCAGTACTTC,CSARRTSGRAGQYF,TRBV20-1,TRBD2,TRBJ2-7,.,14
TGTGCCATCAGTGAGGTGGCAGCGAACCAATATGGCTACACCTTC,CAISEVAANQYGYTF,TRBV10-3,.,TRBJ1-2,.,15
TGTGCCAGCAGCATTAATCAGGGGTACCCTGGAAACACCATATATTTT,CASSINQGYPGNTIYF,TRBV7-2,.,TRBJ1-3,.,16
TGTGCCAGCAGTTTAGGTTCCGCGAACACTGAAGCTTTCTTT,CASSLGSANTEAFF,TRBV12-3/TRBV12-4,.,TRBJ1-1,many,14
TGTGCCAGCAGCTTAGTGCCCACAGGGGACGGCTATGGCTACACCTTC,CASSLVPTGDGYGYTF,TRBV7-2,TRBD1,TRBJ1-2,few,16
TGTGCCACCAGCAGGACCTTGAACACTGAAGCTTTCTTT,CATSRTLNTEAFF,TRBV15,.,TRBJ1-1,few,13
TGCAGCGTTGCGGGATACTCCCAAGAGACCCAGTACTTC,CSVAGYSQETQYF,TRBV29-1,.,TRBJ2-5,.,13
TGCGCCAGCAGCCAGGGTACTTCAAGCTCCTACGAGCAGTACTTC,CASSQGTSSSYEQYF,TRBV4-3,.,TRBJ2-7,many,15
TGTGCCAGCAGTTATAGCGGGTGGATCTACAATGAGCAGTTCTTC,CASSYSGWIYNEQFF,TRBV6-2/TRBV6-3,TRBD2,TRBJ2-1,.,15
TGTGCCAGCAGCTTAGATACGGGGTACCAAGAGACCCAGTACTTC,CASSLDTGYQETQYF,TRBV7-2,.,TRBJ2-5,once,15
TGCAGCGTCGCAACGACAGGGGGATCGGAGGAGACCCAGTACTTC,CSVATTGGSEETQYF,TRBV29-1,TRBD1,TRBJ2-5,.,15
TGTGCCAGCAGCCAAGATTTAATGGGGCGTCTGGGCTACACCTTC,CASSQDLMGRLGYTF,TRBV4-2,.,TRBJ1-2,.,15
TGTGCCAGCACTGCGACCTTGTCGGGGGAGCTGTTTTTT,CASTATLSGELFF,TRBV7-2,.,TRBJ2-2,.,13
TGTGCCAGCAGCCAAGAGACCCTTGTGAGTGAGCAGTACTTC,CASSQETLVSEQYF,TRBV3-1,.,TRBJ2-7,.,14
TGTGCCAGCAGTATACCCTCTTTCGGGACTAGCGGGAGATTGGTGGTGGCCGGGGAGCTGTTTTTT,CASSIPSFGTSGRLVVAGELFF,TRBV28,TRBD2,TRBJ2-2,few,22
TGCAGTGCAACCAGCAGGCGACGCGAGCAGTACTTC,CSATSRRREQYF,TRBV20-1,.,TRBJ2-7,many,12
TGTGCCAGCACCTTACAGGCGCTACAAGAGACCCAGTACTTC,CASTLQALQETQYF,TRBV5-5,.,TRBJ2-5,once,14
TGTGCCAGCAGCTTAGCCTCCGACACGGACTACGAGCAGTACTTC,CASSLASDTDYEQYF,TRBV7-6,.,TRBJ2-7,many,15
TGTGCCAGTATCCGGTCCAGCGGGAGGACGAACACCGGGGAGCTGTTTTTT,CASIRSSGRTNTGELFF,TRBV19,TRBD2,TRBJ2-2,.,17
TGTGCCAGCAGCACTTCGGACAACTCTGGAAACACCATATATTTT,CASSTSDNSGNTIYF,TRBV9,.,TRBJ1-3,.,15
TGTGCCACCAGTCAACAGAATCAGCCCCAGCATTTT,CATSQQNQPQHF,TRBV24-1,.,TRBJ1-5,.,12
TGTGCCAGCAGCTTATTTGGACAGGGCGAGCAGTACTTC,CASSLFGQGEQYF,TRBV7-2,TRBD1,TRBJ2-7,few,13
TGTGCCAGCAGCCTCCGACAGGCATCGAACACTGAAGCTTTCTTT,CASSLRQASNTEAFF,TRBV7-3,.,TRBJ1-1,.,15
TGTGCCAGCAGCGCCGTCACCGGGGAGCTGTTTTTT,CASSAVTGELFF,TRBV7-2,.,TRBJ2-2,few,12
TGCAGTGCTTCACCGGGACAGGGAAGCACCGGGGAGCTGTTTTTT,CSASPGQGSTGELFF,TRBV20-1,TRBD1,TRBJ2-2,few,15
TGTGCCAGCAGCTTCCGGTCGGTAGCGGGAAATTTTAAAAACATTCAGTACTTC,CASSFRSVAGNFKNIQYF,TRBV11-2,TRBD2,TRBJ2-4,.,18
TGTGCCAGCAGCTTAGCTGCTAGCGGGAGCTACAATGAGCAGTTCTTC,CASSLAASGSYNEQFF,TRBV7-2,TRBD2,TRBJ2-1,.,16
TGCAGTGCTCGACAGGGGCCTGGGGCCAACGTCCTGACTTTC,CSARQGPGANVLTF,TRBV20-1,TRBD1,TRBJ2-6,many,14
TGTGCCAGCAGCCCAACGTTAAAGAATAGCAATCAGCCCCAGCATTTT,CASSPTLKNSNQPQHF,TRBV4-2,.,TRBJ1-5,.,16
TGTGCCAGCAGCTGGGAGGCCGGGGAGCTGTTTTTT,CASSWEAGELFF,TRBV5-6,.,TRBJ2-2,.,12
TGCAGTGCTAGAGATGTGCGGTTCTACAATGAGCAGTTCTTC,CSARDVRFYNEQFF,TRBV20-1,.,TRBJ2-1,few,14
TGCGCCACTACCGATGGGACAGTCAATCAGCCCCAGCATTTT,CATTDGTVNQPQHF,TRBV10-2,TRBD1,TRBJ1-5,few,14
TGTGCCAGCACCGCGGGCCCTGATACGCAGTATTTT,CASTAGPDTQYF,TRBV7-2,.,TRBJ2-3,.,12
TGTGCCACCTCCCCGGGACCCGGTGGGGGCTACACCTTC,CATSPGPGGGYTF,TRBV24-1,.,TRBJ1-2,.,13
TGTGCCAGCAGTGACGGGGCATACCATGAGCAGTTCTTC,CASSDGAYHEQFF,TRBV6-6,.,TRBJ2-1,.,13
TGCAGCGTTGCCGGGCAGACCTACAATGAGCAGTTCTTC,CSVAGQTYNEQFF,TRBV29-1,.,TRBJ2-1,few,13
TGCGCCAGCAGCTGGACAGGGAGAAATTCACCCCTCCACTTT,CASSWTGRNSPLHF,TRBV5-1,TRBD1,TRBJ1-6,few,14
TGCAGTGCTAGGGAGGACAGGGTGATTTCGCTTTGGGGCAATCAGCCCCAGCATTTT,CSAREDRVISLWGNQPQHF,TRBV20-1,TRBD1,TRBJ1-5,many,19
TGCAGTGCTAGAGACCAGGGAGGTCAGCCCCAGCATTTT,CSARDQGGQPQHF,TRBV20-1,.,TRBJ1-5,few,13
TGTGCCAGCAGCTTAGCGGTAGGAAGCCAAGAGACCCAGTACTTC,CASSLAVGSQETQYF,TRBV7-2,.,TRBJ2-5,few,15
TGCGCCAGCAGCCCCGTCCCGGCAGAGACGTATGGCTACACCTTC,CASSPVPAETYGYTF,TRBV4-1,.,TRBJ1-2,.,15
TGTGCCACCAGCAAACACGCCGAGGAGCAGTACTTC,CATSKHAEEQYF,TRBV15,.,TRBJ2-7,.,12